This T cell receptor beta chain appears in the sequencing data of a study of HIV-infected children after antiretroviral therapy interruption. Overall study context: Children's median ages were around 9.1 years and 8 years by group. Weeks 0, 12, interruption end (24 or 48), and about 3 years post-study gave interruption-arm samples.

This clonotype was recorded many times. As yet, its antigen is unknown. The treatment is: PENTA 11 planned treatment interruption arm or continuous ART arm. The TCR library was built from RNA with a 3' RACE protocol and unique molecular identifiers. Via MiXCR, TCRdb re-called the 3' RACE reads, giving one row per CDR3 protein. The sample has about 15,000 distinct CDR3 sequences, around 3.2% seen once. The study, taken as a whole, reports: By the end of treatment interruption, naive CD4+ clonality (Gini) increased.

This CDR3 is 15 amino acids long. After removal of 3 bases from V and 6 bases from J, the junction contained 6 bases not matched to a gene. CDR1 is MDHEN and CDR2 is SYDVKM in the germline V gene. The chain employs TRBV28 and TRBJ2-1; 9 positions match TRBD1. This specimen was CD45RA+ CD4+ T cells from PBMCs, taken from a donor given antiretroviral therapy, either interrupted or continuous. Documented subset: naive CD4+ CD45RA+ CD45RO- T cells. This sequence originates from a child aged 2 to 17 with HIV. The CDR3 spells CASSFTQGAFNEQFF. The CDR3 DNA sequence: TGTGCCAGCAGTTTCACACAGGGGGCCTTCAATGAGCAGTTCTTC.